This entry concerns a single T cell receptor beta chain. This clone appeared a few times. Its antigen is unknown. Base qualities are missing; no much larger clone stands one base away. There are 13 amino acids in the CDR3, from cysteine to phenylalanine inclusive. The kept DNA is CDR3 alone, 39 bases in frame from the first base. Trimming at the junction amounts to 6 bases on V and 5 bases on J, and the germline ends lie 14 bases apart. The germline V gene yields SGHTA for CDR1 and FQGNSA for CDR2. TCR CDR3 regions were amplified from genomic DNA by multiplex PCR using the deep immunoSEQ assay. Extracted genomic DNA from each cell subset was distributed evenly across all wells of several immunoSEQ 96-well plates, and each plate was treated as a replicate. Each replicate PCR for sorted subsets received around 0.2 ug genomic DNA, equal to about 30,000 T cell genomes. The purified libraries were quantified using a Qubit 3.0 fluorometer, sized with a Bioanalyzer 2100, and then quantified again using the KAPA Library Quantification kit. Every immunoSEQ 96-well plate was sequenced on a dedicated single-read 150-cycle Illumina NextSeq 550 flow cell. In the paper's pipeline: Because the immunoSEQ output included only junctional sequences and no quality scores, the filtering could not be the same as the filtering used for full-length reads. To assign V/J genes and CDR3, sequences were annotated using PyIR, a Python wrapper for IgBLAST v1.9, with IMGT germline references. Any read was removed if the V/J assignment was weak (E-value above 1e-6), the CDR3 was missing, or the read contained stop codons, out-of-frame junctions, or ambiguous translated residues. A V3J clonotype was defined by an identical inferred V gene, J gene, and CDR3 amino acid sequence. Percentage overlap between repertoires was computed as shared unique clonotypes divided by the size of the smaller repertoire. RTK rarefaction, the Chao1 estimator, and Recon v2.1 estimates of unobserved clonotypes were used to assess repertoire richness. For all TCRbeta clonotypes obtained by the gDNA method from several donors, generation probabilities were computed with OLGA. TCRdb limited this immuneACCESS table to in-frame rearrangements with V and J called. A share of clones is missing; checked studies link under half to unresolved V genes, and the rest is unexplained. That table is the source of V, J and clone size, and D and trimming were worked out from the DNA. The sample table holds approximately 530,000 clones, of which about 96% were seen once. The ten top clones hold about 0.059% of the sample.

Donors were healthy HIV-negative adults with no recently reported acute infections or vaccinations. All donors were Caucasian adults living in Nashville, Tennessee, USA. Magnetic negative selection was used to enrich CD4+ T cells, after which naive cells were positively selected on CD45RA and the negative fraction became the memory subset. Blood was collected by leukapheresis, and PBMCs were isolated by Ficoll-Histopaque density gradient centrifugation and then cryopreserved in liquid nitrogen vapor phase. Purity and quantity of every magnetically sorted T cell population were checked by analytical flow cytometry. Genomic DNA was isolated from each sorted fraction and quantified by UV absorbance on a Nanodrop 2000c. This sample is part of a study of shared clonotypes between healthy human individuals (TCRdb year 2020). For the wider study: The cohort included three men and a couple of women between 18 and 49 years of age. To increase sequencing depth and limit assay-specific biases, TCR repertoire library preparation and sequencing were carried out by different laboratories using diverse techniques. For each donor, CD4 naive and CD4 memory were each given three plates, CD8 naive was given two plates, and CD8 memory was given one plate. To estimate repertoire size and how much clonotype sharing occurs between individuals, the study deeply sequenced the blood TCR repertoires of five healthy adults. Each donor's leukapheresis produced roughly between roughly 0.85 and 9.5 billion PBMCs. The study at large found these results: Higher generation probabilities were observed for clonotypes shared by all four sorted-subset donors than for non-shared clonotypes. The small number of donors limited the genetic and exposure-history diversity represented. Sampling was restricted to blood, and TCR repertoires in tissue are likely to differ from TCR repertoires in blood. Pairwise subsampling led to the expectation that sequencing depth would affect the degree of clonotype sharing among donors. Rarefaction of sorted-subset datasets indicated incomplete sequencing despite the large sequencing depth. When a few donors were compared, the shared fraction of clonotypes was about 5% for naive CD4, 3% to 4% for naive CD8, 2% to 2.5% for memory CD4, and roughly 0.43% for memory CD8. Naive subsets generally had larger estimated clonotype richness than memory subsets did.

The TCR comes from a woman aged 25 to 39 in good health. The chain employs TRBV7-2 and TRBJ2-7, with the D call tentatively TRBD1 or TRBD2, each fitting 5 bases. Material for sequencing was naive CD4+ T cells sorted from blood. The label giving this sample's cell subset or site can be read as: CD45RA+ positively selected. Here is the DNA: TGTGCCAGCAGTTTCACCGGGGCCCACGAGCAGTACTTC. This yields the protein CASSFTGAHEQYF.